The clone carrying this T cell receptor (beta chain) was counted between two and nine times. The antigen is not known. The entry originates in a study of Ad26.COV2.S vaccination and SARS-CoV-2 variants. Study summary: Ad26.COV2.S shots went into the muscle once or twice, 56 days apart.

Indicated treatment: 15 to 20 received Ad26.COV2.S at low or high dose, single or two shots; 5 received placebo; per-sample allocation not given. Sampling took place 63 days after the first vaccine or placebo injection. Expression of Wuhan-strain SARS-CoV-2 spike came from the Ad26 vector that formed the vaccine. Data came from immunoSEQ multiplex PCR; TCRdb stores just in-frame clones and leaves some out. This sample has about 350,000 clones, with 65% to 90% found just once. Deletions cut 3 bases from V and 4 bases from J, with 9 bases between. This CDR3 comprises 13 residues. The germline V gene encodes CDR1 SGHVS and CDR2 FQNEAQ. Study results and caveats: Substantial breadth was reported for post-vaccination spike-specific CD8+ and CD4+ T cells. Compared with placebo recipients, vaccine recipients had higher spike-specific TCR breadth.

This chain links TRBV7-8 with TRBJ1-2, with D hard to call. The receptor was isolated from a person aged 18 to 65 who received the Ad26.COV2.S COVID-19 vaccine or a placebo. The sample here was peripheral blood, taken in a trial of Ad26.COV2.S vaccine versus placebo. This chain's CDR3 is CASSLERPYGYTF. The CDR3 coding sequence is TGTGCCAGCAGCTTGGAACGGCCCTATGGCTACACCTTC.